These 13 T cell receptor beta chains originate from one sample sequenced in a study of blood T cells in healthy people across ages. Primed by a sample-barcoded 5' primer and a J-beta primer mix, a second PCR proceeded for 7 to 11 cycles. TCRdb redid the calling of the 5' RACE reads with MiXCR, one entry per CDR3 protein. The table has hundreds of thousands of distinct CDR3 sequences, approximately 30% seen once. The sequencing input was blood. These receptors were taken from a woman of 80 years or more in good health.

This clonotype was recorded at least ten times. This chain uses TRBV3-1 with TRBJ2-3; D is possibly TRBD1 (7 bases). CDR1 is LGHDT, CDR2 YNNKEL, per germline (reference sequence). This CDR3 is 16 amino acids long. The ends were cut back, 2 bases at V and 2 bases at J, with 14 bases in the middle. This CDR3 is CASSQNGGTDTDTQYF. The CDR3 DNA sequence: TGTGCCAGCAGCCAAAACGGCGGGACAGACACAGATACGCAGTATTTT.

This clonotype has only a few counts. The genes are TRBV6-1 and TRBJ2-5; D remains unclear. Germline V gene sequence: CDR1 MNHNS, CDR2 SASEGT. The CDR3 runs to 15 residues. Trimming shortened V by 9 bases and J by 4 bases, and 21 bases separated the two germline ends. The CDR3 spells CASSWEGQVRETQYF. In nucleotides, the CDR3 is TGTGCCAGTTCCTGGGAAGGGCAGGTCCGAGAGACCCAGTACTTC.

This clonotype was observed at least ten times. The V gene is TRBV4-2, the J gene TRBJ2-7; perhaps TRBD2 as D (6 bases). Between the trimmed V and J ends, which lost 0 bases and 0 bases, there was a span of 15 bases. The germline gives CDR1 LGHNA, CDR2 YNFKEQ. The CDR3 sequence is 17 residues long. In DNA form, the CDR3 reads TGTGCCAGCAGCCAAGATCTTCCCCGGGACTTCTCCTACGAGCAGTACTTC. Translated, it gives CASSQDLPRDFSYEQYF.

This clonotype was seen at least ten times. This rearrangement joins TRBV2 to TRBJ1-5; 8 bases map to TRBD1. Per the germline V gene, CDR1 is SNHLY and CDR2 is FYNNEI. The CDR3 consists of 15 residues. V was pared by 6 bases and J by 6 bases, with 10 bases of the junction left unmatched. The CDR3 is CASRARQGRAQPQHF. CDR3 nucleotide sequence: TGTGCCAGCAGGGCCCGACAGGGGAGAGCTCAGCCCCAGCATTTT. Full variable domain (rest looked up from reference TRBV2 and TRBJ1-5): EPEVTQTPSHQVTQMGQEVILRCVPISNHLYFYWYRQILGQKVEFLVSFYNNEISEKSEIFDDQFSVERPDGSNFTLKIRSTKLEDSAMYFCASRARQGRAQPQHFGDGTRLSIL.

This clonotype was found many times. DNA of the CDR3: TGCGCCAGCAGCCCTCAAGGCGCGGGGGGGCAGGGAGAGACCCAGTACTTC. This gives the protein CASSPQGAGGQGETQYF. This chain links TRBV5-1 with TRBJ2-5; 9 bases fit TRBD2. This CDR3 has 17 residues. Germline CDR1 reads SGHRS; CDR2 reads YFSETQ. Trimming removed 4 bases from V and 4 bases from J; junction bases left unmatched: 14.

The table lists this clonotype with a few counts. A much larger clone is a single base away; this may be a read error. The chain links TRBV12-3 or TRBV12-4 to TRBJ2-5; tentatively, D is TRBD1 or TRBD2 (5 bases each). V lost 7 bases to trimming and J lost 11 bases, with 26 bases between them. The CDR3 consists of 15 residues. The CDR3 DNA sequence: TGTGCCAGCACCTCCTATGGGGGTACGTTCGATGAGCAGTACTTC. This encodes CASTSYGGTFDEQYF.

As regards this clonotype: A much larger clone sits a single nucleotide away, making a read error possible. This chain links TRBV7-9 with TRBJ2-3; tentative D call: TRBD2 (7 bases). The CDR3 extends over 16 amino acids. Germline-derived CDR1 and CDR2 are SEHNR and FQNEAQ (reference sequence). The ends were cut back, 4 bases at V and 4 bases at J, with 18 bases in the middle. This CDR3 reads CASSYRGWGGADTQYF. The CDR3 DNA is TGTGCCAGCAGCTATCGGGGTTGGGGGGGCGCAGATACGCAGTATTTT.

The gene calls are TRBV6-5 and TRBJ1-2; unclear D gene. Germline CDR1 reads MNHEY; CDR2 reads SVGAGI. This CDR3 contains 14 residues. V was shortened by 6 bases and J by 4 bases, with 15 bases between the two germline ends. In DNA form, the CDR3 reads TGTGCCAGCAGGCAGCCACTCGGTAGCTATGGCTACACCTTC. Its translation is CASRQPLGSYGYTF.

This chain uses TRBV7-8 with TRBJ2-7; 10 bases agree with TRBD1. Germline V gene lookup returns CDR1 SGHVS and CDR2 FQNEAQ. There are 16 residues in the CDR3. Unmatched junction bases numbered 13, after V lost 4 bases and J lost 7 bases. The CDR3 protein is CASSSRDRGAYNEQYF. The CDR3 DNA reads TGTGCCAGCAGCTCCAGGGACAGGGGAGCTTACAATGAGCAGTACTTC.

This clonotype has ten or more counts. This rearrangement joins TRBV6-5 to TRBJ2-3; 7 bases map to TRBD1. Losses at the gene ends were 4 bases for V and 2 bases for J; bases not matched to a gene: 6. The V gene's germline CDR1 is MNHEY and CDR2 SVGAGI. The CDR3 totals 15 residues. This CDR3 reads CASSSSGTDTDTQYF. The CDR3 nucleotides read TGTGCCAGCAGTTCCTCCGGGACAGACACAGATACGCAGTATTTT.

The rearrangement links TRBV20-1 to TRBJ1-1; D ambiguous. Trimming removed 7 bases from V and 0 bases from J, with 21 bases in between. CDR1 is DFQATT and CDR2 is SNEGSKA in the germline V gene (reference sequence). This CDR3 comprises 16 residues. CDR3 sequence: CSVSLEGPLLNTEAFF. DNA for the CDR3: TGCAGTGTTAGTCTTGAAGGGCCCCTCCTGAACACTGAAGCTTTCTTT.

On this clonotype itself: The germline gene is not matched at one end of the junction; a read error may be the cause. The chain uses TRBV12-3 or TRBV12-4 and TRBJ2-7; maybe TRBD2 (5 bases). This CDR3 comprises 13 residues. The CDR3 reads CVSGRLIAYEQYF. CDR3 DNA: TGTGTCAGCGGTCGACTGATAGCCTACGAGCAGTACTTC.

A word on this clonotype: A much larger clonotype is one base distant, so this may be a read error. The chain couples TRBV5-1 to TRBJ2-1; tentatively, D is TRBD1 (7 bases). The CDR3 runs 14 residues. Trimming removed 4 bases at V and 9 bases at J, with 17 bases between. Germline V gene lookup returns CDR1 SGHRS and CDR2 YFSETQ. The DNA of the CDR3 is TGCGCCAGCAGCCGCGGGACAGCTACCACTGAGCAGTTCTTC. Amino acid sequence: CASSRGTATTEQFF.